These T cell receptor beta chains were read from a single sample in a study of shared clonotypes between healthy human individuals. Generated by immunoSEQ multiplex PCR, the TCRdb table keeps only in-frame clones and is missing some. The sample consists of roughly 1.4 million clones, approximately 98.5% of them appearing once. The sequencing input was naive CD4+ T cells sorted from blood. The receptors stem from a man aged 25-40 years in good health. Both conserved end residues are part of each CDR3. A D gene is named only where the DNA matches it firmly. Only part of the rows carry a size: once, few, many, or a class if the clone is expanded.

-,-,TRBV15,TRBJ1-5,CATSRGRGGGNSQPQHF,TGTGCCACCAGCAGAGGGAGGGGTGGGGGCAACAGTCAGCCCCAGCATTTT
-,-,TRBV7-2,TRBJ2-1,CASSLAPGASSHNEQFF,TGTGCCAGCAGCTTAGCCCCGGGGGCTAGTTCCCACAATGAGCAGTTCTTC
-,-,TRBV7-6,TRBJ2-4,CASSSLQAGEEGANIQYF,TGTGCCAGCAGCTCGTTACAAGCGGGAGAGGAGGGGGCTAACATTCAGTACTTC
-,-,TRBV29-1,TRBJ2-2,CSVEVGNANTGELFF,TGCAGCGTTGAAGTGGGGAACGCGAACACCGGGGAGCTGTTTTTT
-,TRBD2,TRBV11-2,TRBJ2-1,CASSQLLAGGPNYNEQFF,TGTGCCAGCAGCCAACTACTAGCGGGAGGGCCGAATTACAATGAGCAGTTCTTC
-,-,TRBV19,TRBJ1-1,CASSIGGPTEAFF,TGTGCCAGTAGTATAGGCGGTCCCACTGAAGCTTTCTTT
-,-,TRBV20-1,TRBJ2-7,CSARTPGEQYF,TGCAGTGCTAGGACCCCGGGCGAGCAGTACTTC
-,TRBD2,TRBV10-2,TRBJ2-7,CASSEGLAPLGEQYF,TGCGCCAGCAGTGAGGGACTAGCTCCTTTGGGGGAGCAGTACTTC
-,-,TRBV7-9,TRBJ1-2,CASSTGSGYTF,TGTGCCAGCAGCACAGGGAGTGGCTACACCTTC
-,-,TRBV6-5,TRBJ1-4,CASSSQGINEKLFF,TGTGCCAGCAGTTCTCAGGGGATTAATGAAAAACTGTTTTTT
-,-,TRBV5-1,TRBJ2-5,CASSLAGGSETQYF,TGCGCCAGCAGCTTGGCTGGGGGCTCGGAGACCCAGTACTTC
-,-,TRBV20-1,TRBJ1-1,CSASRGTEAFF,TGCAGTGCTAGTAGGGGGACTGAAGCTTTCTTT
-,-,TRBV5-1,TRBJ2-7,CASASPGGAYEQYF,TGCGCCAGCGCCTCGCCCGGAGGGGCATACGAGCAGTACTTC
-,-,TRBV5-1,TRBJ2-3,CASSPGGADTQYF,TGCGCCAGTTCCCCAGGAGGTGCAGATACGCAGTATTTT
-,TRBD1,TRBV7-9,TRBJ2-3,CASSLAGTAEWHTQYF,TGTGCCAGCAGCTTAGCCGGGACAGCAGAATGGCATACGCAGTATTTT
-,-,TRBV27,TRBJ1-5,CASSFIGQPQHF,TGTGCCAGCAGTTTTATCGGTCAGCCCCAGCATTTT
-,-,TRBV11-3,TRBJ2-1,CASSPMTGDNEQFF,TGTGCCAGCAGCCCCATGACGGGAGACAATGAGCAGTTCTTC
once,-,TRBV18,TRBJ1-5,CASSPRSVGGDQPQHF,TGTGCCAGCTCACCACGGAGCGTTGGAGGCGATCAGCCCCAGCATTTT
-,TRBD2,TRBV7-2,TRBJ2-7,CASSLTSGALTQYF,TGTGCCAGCAGTCTGACTAGCGGGGCCCTCACGCAGTACTTC
-,TRBD1,TRBV10-2,TRBJ2-7,CASSESLRGQGEQYF,TGCGCCAGCAGTGAGTCGCTAAGGGGGCAGGGCGAGCAGTACTTC
once,TRBD1,TRBV4-3,TRBJ1-3,CASSPRGQSGALSGNTIYF,TGCGCCAGCAGTCCAAGGGGACAGTCCGGGGCTCTCTCTGGAAACACCATATATTTT
-,-,TRBV19,TRBJ2-7,CASSATVLGEQYF,TGTGCCAGTAGTGCGACCGTCTTGGGCGAGCAGTACTTC
few,-,TRBV5-1,TRBJ1-1,CASSLMTLNTEAFF,TGCGCCAGCAGCTTGATGACACTGAACACTGAAGCTTTCTTT
-,-,TRBV11-2,TRBJ1-4,CASRNIVREKLFF,TGTGCCAGCAGAAATATCGTGAGGGAAAAACTGTTTTTT
-,TRBD2,TRBV5-1,TRBJ2-3,CASSLGLAGVDTQYF,TGCGCCAGCAGCTTAGGACTAGCGGGAGTGGATACGCAGTATTTT
-,-,TRBV5-1,TRBJ2-3,CASSPGLALDTQYF,TGCGCCAGCAGCCCGGGTCTAGCACTAGATACGCAGTATTTT
-,-,TRBV28,TRBJ2-3,CASSFPHTGSTDTQYF,TGTGCCAGCAGTTTCCCCCACACGGGGAGCACAGATACGCAGTATTTT
-,-,TRBV5-1,TRBJ2-3,CASSFPPTDTQYF,TGCGCCAGCAGCTTCCCCCCCACAGATACGCAGTATTTT
-,-,TRBV10-2,TRBJ1-2,CASSSARTKLYGYTF,TGCGCCAGCAGCTCGGCCCGGACAAAGCTATATGGCTACACCTTC
-,TRBD1,TRBV6-6,TRBJ1-5,CASSYPRTGGWQPQHF,TGTGCCAGCAGTTACCCTCGGACAGGGGGCTGGCAGCCCCAGCATTTT
-,-,TRBV2,TRBJ2-5,CASSVSGTSETQYF,TGTGCCAGCAGTGTGTCAGGGACGTCGGAGACCCAGTACTTC
-,TRBD2,TRBV10-3,TRBJ2-3,CAISGLAGGPPDTQYF,TGTGCCATCAGCGGACTAGCGGGAGGCCCCCCAGATACGCAGTATTTT
-,TRBD2,TRBV14,TRBJ2-5,CASSPGLAGVRKETQYF,TGTGCCAGCAGCCCGGGACTAGCGGGAGTAAGAAAAGAGACCCAGTACTTC
-,-,TRBV5-1,TRBJ2-6,CASSSTAISYPGGANVLTF,TGCGCCAGCAGCTCGACAGCAATATCCTACCCGGGTGGGGCCAACGTCCTGACTTTC
-,TRBD2,TRBV5-4,TRBJ2-5,CASSGGSQETQYF,TGTGCCAGCAGCGGCGGGAGTCAAGAGACCCAGTACTTC
-,-,TRBV19,TRBJ2-5,CASSIGTVDQETQYF,TGTGCCAGTAGTATAGGGACGGTGGATCAAGAGACCCAGTACTTC
-,-,TRBV5-1,TRBJ2-3,CASSHAGVDTQYF,TGCGCCAGCAGCCATGCTGGGGTGGATACGCAGTATTTT
-,-,TRBV6-1,TRBJ2-5,CASSEVHQYQETQYF,TGTGCCAGCAGTGAAGTACACCAGTACCAAGAGACCCAGTACTTC
-,TRBD1,TRBV5-6,TRBJ1-2,CASSPTGVDGYTF,TGTGCCAGCAGCCCGACAGGGGTGGATGGCTACACCTTC
-,-,TRBV27,TRBJ2-7,CATGPNGGASYEQYF,TGTGCCACCGGCCCTAACGGGGGCGCTAGCTACGAGCAGTACTTC
-,-,TRBV7-9,TRBJ2-3,CASSLEVSGNTQYF,TGTGCCAGCAGCTTAGAGGTTTCCGGGAATACGCAGTATTTT
-,-,TRBV2,TRBJ2-5,CASSAGIEETQYF,TGTGCCAGCAGTGCCGGTATCGAAGAGACCCAGTACTTC